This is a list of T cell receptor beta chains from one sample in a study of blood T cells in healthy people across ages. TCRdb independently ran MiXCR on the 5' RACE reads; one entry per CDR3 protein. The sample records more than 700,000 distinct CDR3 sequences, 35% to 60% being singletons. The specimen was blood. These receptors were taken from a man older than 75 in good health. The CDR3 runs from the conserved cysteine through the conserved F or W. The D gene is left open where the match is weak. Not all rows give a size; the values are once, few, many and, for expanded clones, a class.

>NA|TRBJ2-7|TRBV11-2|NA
CASSTDDRYNEQYF
TGTGCCAGCAGCACCGATGACAGATACAATGAGCAGTACTTC
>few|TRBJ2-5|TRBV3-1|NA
CASSQSRETQYF
TGTGCCAGCAGCCAATCCCGGGAGACCCAGTACTTC
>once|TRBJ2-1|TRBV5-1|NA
CASRPGVETYNEQFF
TGCGCCAGCAGGCCCGGGGTCGAGACCTACAATGAGCAGTTCTTC
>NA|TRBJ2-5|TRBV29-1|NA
CCVGVVGETQYF
TGCTGCGTTGGCGTAGTGGGAGAGACCCAGTACTTC
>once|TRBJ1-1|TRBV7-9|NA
CASSLAGRDTEAFF
TGTGCCAGCAGCTTAGCAGGGAGGGACACTGAGGCTTTCTTT
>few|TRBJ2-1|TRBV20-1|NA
CSARDPRDTTYNEQFF
TGCAGTGCTAGAGACCCCCGGGACACGACCTACAATGAGCAGTTCTTC
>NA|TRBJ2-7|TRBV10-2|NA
CASSEGGNLQVGRRYEQYF
TGCGCCAGCAGTGAGGGGGGGAATCTACAGGTTGGCAGGCGGTACGAGCAGTACTTC
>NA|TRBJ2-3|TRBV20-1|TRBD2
CSADGASGISDTQYF
TGCAGTGCAGACGGGGCTAGCGGGATATCAGATACGCAGTATTTT
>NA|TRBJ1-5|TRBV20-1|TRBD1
CSATGALYSNQPQHF
TGCAGTGCAACAGGGGCCCTGTATAGCAATCAGCCCCAGCATTTT
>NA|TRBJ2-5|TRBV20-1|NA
CSARDAGRGETQYF
TGCAGTGCTAGAGACGCCGGGAGAGGAGAGACCCAGTACTTC
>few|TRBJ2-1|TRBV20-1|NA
CSALGEMSYNEQFF
TGCAGTGCCTTGGGAGAGATGTCCTACAATGAGCAGTTCTTC
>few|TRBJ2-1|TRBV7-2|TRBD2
CASSSTLAGGREQFF
TGTGCCAGCAGCTCCACACTAGCGGGAGGTCGTGAGCAGTTCTTC
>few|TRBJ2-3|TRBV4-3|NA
CASSQDLTSTDTQYF
TGCGCCAGCAGCCAAGATCTAACTAGCACAGATACGCAGTATTTT
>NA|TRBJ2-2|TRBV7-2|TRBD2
CASSTLAGVSTGELFF
TGTGCCAGCAGCACACTAGCGGGAGTTTCCACCGGGGAGCTGTTTTTT
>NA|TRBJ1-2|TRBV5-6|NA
CASSRTGGYTF
TGTGCCAGCAGCCGTACAGGGGGCTACACCTTC
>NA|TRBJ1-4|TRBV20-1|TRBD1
CSARWTGRQTNEKLFF
TGCAGTGCTAGATGGACAGGGCGACAGACTAATGAAAAACTGTTTTTT
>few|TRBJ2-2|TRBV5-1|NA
CASSEQLVGDTGELFF
TGCGCCAGCAGCGAACAGTTGGTAGGGGACACCGGGGAGCTGTTTTTT
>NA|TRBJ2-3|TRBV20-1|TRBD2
CSARAPLAGGPHTQYF
TGCAGTGCTAGAGCCCCCCTAGCGGGAGGGCCGCATACGCAGTATTTT
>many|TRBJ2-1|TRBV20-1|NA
CSARKRDWVNEQFF
TGCAGTGCTAGGAAACGGGACTGGGTAAATGAGCAGTTCTTC
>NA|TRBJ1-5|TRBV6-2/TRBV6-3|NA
CASSDIVGQPQHF
TGTGCCAGCAGTGATATTGTCGGTCAGCCCCAGCATTTT
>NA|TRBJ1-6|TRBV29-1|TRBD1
CSVETGGDSPLHF
TGCAGCGTCGAGACAGGGGGTGATTCACCCCTCCACTTT
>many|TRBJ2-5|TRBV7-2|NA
CASSPTGLIKETQYF
TGTGCCAGCAGTCCGACAGGTCTCATTAAAGAGACCCAGTACTTC